This is a list of T cell receptor beta chains from one sample in a study of T-cell memory formation after mild COVID-19. TCRdb called the 5' RACE reads again in MiXCR, with one record for every CDR3 protein. Among approximately 570,000 distinct CDR3 sequences listed, 15% to 20% were seen once. Sequences were obtained from PBMCs or a T cell subset sorted from them (not recorded which). All receptors derive from an adult woman who had mild COVID-19 (a few samples of this study predate the infection). Cell type and time point are not known. Each CDR3 is given with its conserved first and last residue. A D gene is named only where the DNA matches it firmly. For some rows the clone size is stated as once, few or many, or as a class when expanded; others skip it.

>TRBJ2-5|.|.|TRBV20-1
CSARPRFQETQYF
TGCAGTGCTAGACCCCGGTTTCAAGAGACCCAGTACTTC
>TRBJ2-7|.|.|TRBV5-1
CASSLADRSSYEQYF
TGCGCCAGCAGCTTGGCCGACAGGAGCTCCTACGAGCAGTACTTC
>TRBJ2-3|.|.|TRBV24-1
CATSDSALQGVPDTQYF
TGTGCCACCAGTGACTCGGCCTTACAGGGTGTCCCAGATACGCAGTATTTT
>TRBJ1-1|many|.|TRBV7-2
CASSSPGGGASLLNTEAFF
TGTGCCAGCAGCTCACCCGGTGGGGGGGCGAGTTTACTTAACACTGAAGCTTTCTTT
>TRBJ2-1|few|.|TRBV6-6
CASSSPEYNEQFF
TGTGCCAGCAGTTCCCCGGAGTACAATGAGCAGTTCTTC
>TRBJ1-1|.|.|TRBV19
CASSKGGWKTEAFF
TGTGCCAGTAGTAAGGGTGGGTGGAAAACTGAAGCTTTCTTT
>TRBJ2-1|few|.|TRBV27
CASSRVLARLNEQFF
TGTGCCAGCAGTCGCGTCCTAGCCCGGTTGAATGAGCAGTTCTTC
>TRBJ2-1|few|TRBD2|TRBV10-3
CAISESASGKGEQFF
TGTGCCATCAGTGAGTCGGCTAGCGGGAAGGGCGAGCAGTTCTTC
>TRBJ2-1|few|TRBD2|TRBV4-2
CASSQEGRGSYNEQFF
TGTGCCAGCAGCCAAGAGGGGAGGGGCTCCTACAATGAGCAGTTCTTC
>TRBJ1-1|.|TRBD1|TRBV20-1
CSASQLGQGETEAFF
TGCAGTGCTAGCCAACTCGGACAGGGGGAGACTGAAGCTTTCTTT
>TRBJ1-5|.|.|TRBV4-2
CASSQEQGPDQPQHF
TGTGCCAGCAGCCAAGAACAGGGACCGGATCAGCCCCAGCATTTT
>TRBJ1-1|.|.|TRBV29-1
CSVPDPPFFGAFF
TGCAGCGTGCCAGACCCCCCGTTCTTCGGGGCTTTCTTT
>TRBJ2-1|few|.|TRBV7-9
CASSLVVGGYNEQFF
TGTGCCAGCAGCTTAGTGGTCGGGGGCTACAATGAGCAGTTCTTC
>TRBJ1-1|.|.|TRBV19
CASSQGRRNTEAFF
TGTGCCAGTAGCCAGGGAAGAAGAAACACTGAAGCTTTCTTT
>TRBJ2-1|few|.|TRBV4-3
CASSQVGQAEQFF
TGCGCCAGCAGCCAAGTAGGGCAGGCTGAGCAGTTCTTC
>TRBJ1-5|.|.|TRBV12-3/TRBV12-4
CASSFQGRGNQPQHF
TGTGCCAGCAGTTTTCAGGGTAGGGGCAATCAGCCCCAGCATTTT
>TRBJ2-3|few|.|TRBV29-1
CSVWGPQTGSTDTQYF
TGCAGCGTTTGGGGCCCCCAGACGGGTAGCACAGATACGCAGTATTTT
>TRBJ2-3|many|.|TRBV5-5
CASSLGFGGWDQGTQYF
TGTGCCAGCAGCTTGGGCTTCGGAGGTTGGGATCAGGGTACGCAGTATTTT
>TRBJ2-3|many|TRBD1|TRBV7-9
CASSSRQGWTDTQYF
TGTGCCAGCAGCTCCCGACAGGGGTGGACAGATACGCAGTATTTT
>TRBJ1-3|once|.|TRBV5-1
CASSLPGPSGVSGNTIYF
TGCGCCAGCAGCTTACCGGGCCCCAGCGGGGTCTCTGGAAACACCATATATTTT